Following are 27 T cell receptor beta chains from one sample sequenced in a study of cytomegalovirus exposure and HLA in healthy donors. The PCR was carried out with 60 Vbeta primers and 13 Jbeta primers. Libraries were prepared by immunoSEQ multiplex PCR; TCRdb keeps only in-frame clonotypes and omits some of them. The sample consists of approximately 73,000 clones, 60% to 80% of them appearing once. The sequenced sample consisted of PBMCs. These receptors were obtained from a woman aged 40-49 years in good health and CMV-seropositive.

J is TRBJ2-3 and V is TRBV15; TRBD2 aligns across 11 bases. The J segment lost 7 bases and the V segment lost 3 bases, leaving 6 bases of the junction unmatched. Germline V gene sequence: CDR1 LNHNV, CDR2 YYDKDF (reference sequence). The CDR3 has 15 residues. The CDR3 loop is CATSSLAGGGNTQYF. The CDR3 DNA reads TGTGCCACCAGCAGCCTAGCGGGGGGCGGTAATACGCAGTATTTT. The entire variable domain, with the rest obtained from reference TRBV15 and TRBJ2-3, is as follows: DAMVIQNPRYQVTQFGKPVTLSCSQTLNHNVMYWYQQKSSQAPKLLFHYYDKDFNNEADTPDNFQSRRPNTSFCFLDIRSPGLGDTAMYLCATSSLAGGGNTQYFGPGTRLTVL.

V is TRBV9 and J is TRBJ2-1, with a weak D call TRBD1 (5 bases). This CDR3 spans 15 amino acids. V lost 1 base and J lost 3, with 11 bases in between. The V gene's germline CDR1 is SGDLS and CDR2 YYNGEE. Here the CDR3 reads CASSVQGSGYNEQFF. The CDR3 DNA sequence: TGTGCCAGCAGCGTACAGGGTTCGGGCTACAATGAGCAGTTCTTC.

This rearrangement joins TRBV28 to TRBJ1-5, with 9 bases aligning to TRBD1. In germline, CDR1 is MDHEN, CDR2 SYDVKM. The CDR3 totals 16 residues. Unmatched junction bases numbered 7, after V lost 1 base and J lost 6 bases. CDR3 coding DNA: TGTGCCAGCAGTTTATTGGGACAGGGTTTCCCTCAGCCCCAGCATTTT. Translation: CASSLLGQGFPQPQHF.

The chain employs TRBV5-8 and TRBJ2-3; possible D gene TRBD2, 6 bases. The CDR3 is 13 residues long. Trimming cost V 4 bases and J 8 bases, with 14 bases left between them. Germline V gives CDR1 SGHTS, CDR2 YDEGEE. Written as DNA, the CDR3 is TGTGCCAGCAGCACCGGGGTTAGCGGTACGCAGTATTTT. Translation: CASSTGVSGTQYF.

DNA for the CDR3: TGCGCCAGCACCCCTCAGGAGGCACTCTATAATTCACCCCTCCACTTT. It yields the protein CASTPQEALYNSPLHF. The chain carries TRBV4-1 and TRBJ1-6; no firm D call. Germline loops: CDR1 MGHRA, CDR2 YSYEKL. Trimming stripped 7 bases from V and 3 bases from J, with 16 bases between. The CDR3 has 16 amino acids.

In its sample, this clone was seen a few times. V gene TRBV30 combines with J gene TRBJ1-3; 8 bases match TRBD1. There are 16 residues in the CDR3. In germline, CDR1 is GTSNPN, CDR2 SVGIG (reference sequence). The V segment lost 1 base and the J segment 3 bases; nucleotides outside the gene matches: 8. Here the CDR3 reads CAWSDLQGTGGNTIYF. Written as DNA, the CDR3 is TGTGCCTGGAGTGACCTACAGGGGACAGGTGGAAACACCATATATTTT.

The chain has TRBV29-1 and TRBJ2-1; D may be TRBD2 (5 bases). The V gene lost 8 bases and the J gene lost 8 bases, with 16 bases spanning the gap. The CDR3 length is 12 residues. Germline V gene data show CDR1 as SQVTM and CDR2 as ANQGSEA. The CDR3 nucleotides are TGCAGCCACCTTGGGGAGTGGGATGAGCAGTTCTTC. It specifies CSHLGEWDEQFF.

The chain is built from TRBV10-3 and TRBJ1-2; the match to TRBD1 covers 8 bases. The CDR3 length is 13 residues. Per the germline V gene, CDR1 is ENHRY and CDR2 is SYGVKD. V dropped 3 bases and J dropped 6; count of bases not matched to a gene: 3. The CDR3 DNA is TGTGCCATCAGTGACAGGGGGCGGGATGGCTACACCTTC. Translation gives CAISDRGRDGYTF.

This sequence joins TRBV29-1 and TRBJ2-1; D possibly corresponds to TRBD1 (5 bases). The germline CDR1 and CDR2 sequences are SQVTM and ANQGSEA. This CDR3 comprises 13 residues. Trimming pared 1 base from V and 6 bases from J, leaving 10 bases between. The CDR3 DNA is TGCAGCGTTGAAGCCTTGGACACCAATGAGCAGTTCTTC. Protein sequence: CSVEALDTNEQFF.

This chain uses TRBV6-1 with TRBJ1-2; D is undetermined. Deletions cut 1 base from V and 1 base from J, with 10 bases between. The CDR3 runs to 15 residues. Germline lookup yields CDR1 MNHNS and CDR2 SASEGT. The CDR3 nucleotides are TGTGCCAGCAGTGAAGTCGGAGTTAATAACTATGGCTACACCTTC. Translation: CASSEVGVNNYGYTF.

This clone was observed a handful of times. The chain combines TRBV9 with TRBJ1-4, with TRBD1 identical over 8 bases. Germline loops: CDR1 SGDLS, CDR2 YYNGEE. The CDR3 runs to 15 residues. V lost 4 bases, J lost 4 bases, and 6 bases stayed unmatched. CDR3 loop: CASSPGGRVNEKLFF. Written as DNA, the CDR3 is TGTGCCAGCAGCCCAGGGGGCAGGGTTAATGAAAAACTGTTTTTT.

The rearrangement links TRBV13 to TRBJ2-3, with 12 bases matching TRBD2. The CDR3 runs 18 residues. V lost 5 bases to trimming and J lost 2 bases; unmatched junction nucleotides: 11. Germline V CDR1 and CDR2: PRHDT, FYEKMQ (reference sequence). The CDR3 nucleotides are TGTGCCAGCAGCGCTAGCGGTCTAGCGGGAGGGTACACAGATACGCAGTATTTT. This sequence encodes CASSASGLAGGYTDTQYF.

The chain joins TRBV5-6 to TRBJ1-5, with D perhaps matching TRBD1 (5 bases). Trimming removed 4 bases at V and 3 bases at J, with 11 bases between. CDR1 and CDR2 from the germline V gene are SGHDT and YYEEEE. This CDR3 is built from 14 residues. CDR3 in DNA: TGTGCCAGCAGCCAGGGTTTTAACAATCAGCCCCAGCATTTT. Its translation is CASSQGFNNQPQHF. Full variable domain (remainder filled in from reference TRBV5-6 and TRBJ1-5): DAGVTQSPTHLIKTRGQQVTLRCSPKSGHDTVSWYQQALGQGPQFIFQYYEEEERQRGNFPDRFSGHQFPNYSSELNVNALLLGDSALYLCASSQGFNNQPQHFGDGTRLSIL.

This chain joins TRBV5-1 and TRBJ1-4; D possibly corresponds to TRBD1 (6 bases). Trimming shortened V by 4 bases and J by 4 bases, and 14 bases separated the two germline ends. CDR3 size: 15 residues. Germline V lookup: CDR1 SGHRS, CDR2 YFSETQ. For the CDR3, the DNA is TGCGCCAGCAGCCCAGGGGATCGTGATAATGAAAAACTGTTTTTT. Protein product: CASSPGDRDNEKLFF.

The chain links TRBV2 to TRBJ1-6; no clear D. The CDR3 is 12 residues long. Germline lookup yields CDR1 SNHLY and CDR2 FYNNEI. Trimming took 8 bases from V and 4 from J, leaving 6 bases between them. Here the CDR3 DNA reads TGTGCCAGCCGGGATTATAATTCACCCCTCCACTTT. Translated: CASRDYNSPLHF.

V gene TRBV28 combines with J gene TRBJ2-7, with 8 bases that match TRBD1. CDR1 and CDR2 from the germline V gene are MDHEN and SYDVKM. V trimming: 4 bases; J trimming: 3 bases; junction bases outside the gene matches: 17. The CDR3 has 18 amino acids. The DNA for the CDR3 is TGTGCCAGCAGTTCAGCCACCTGGGGACAGGCGTCGAACTACGAGCAGTACTTC. It is translated as CASSSATWGQASNYEQYF.

On this clone itself: Compared with germline, one end of the junction differs, possibly owing to a read error. The chain carries TRBV11-2 and TRBJ1-1; 8 bases are shared with TRBD1. The CDR3 is 16 amino acids. The germline V gene encodes CDR1 SGHAT and CDR2 FQNNGV. CDR3 bases: TGTGTCAGCAGCTTTTCCCAGGGGGCTGGAGTAACTGAAGCTTTCTTT. Encoded protein: CVSSFSQGAGVTEAFF.

V is TRBV4-1 and J is TRBJ1-6, with unresolved D. V shed 6 bases and J shed 8 bases, with 14 bases lying between them. Germline V CDR1 and CDR2: MGHRA, YSYEKL. This CDR3 is built from 14 residues. The CDR3 nucleotides read TGCGCCAGCAGACAACCCGGAGCTCATTCACCCCTCCACTTT. Amino acids: CASRQPGAHSPLHF.

This clone came up once. The chain is built from TRBV18 and TRBJ2-5, with 9 bases aligning to TRBD2. CDR3 size: 19 residues. Germline V lookup: CDR1 KGHSH, CDR2 LQKENI. The V gene end was trimmed by 0 bases and the J gene end by 1 base; junction bases not matched to a gene: 12. Here the CDR3 DNA reads TGTGCCAGCTCACCACCAAAAATAGCGGGAGCTTTCATCCAAGAGACCCAGTACTTC. Translated, it gives CASSPPKIAGAFIQETQYF.

The chain couples TRBV6-5 to TRBJ1-2; 7 nucleotides line up with TRBD1. The CDR3 extends over 16 amino acids. From germline, CDR1 is MNHEY and CDR2 SVGAGI. V was clipped by 0 bases and J by 4 bases; unmatched bases: 8. The CDR3 reads CASSYSIGTAVYGYTF. The CDR3 nucleotides read TGTGCCAGCAGTTACTCGATCGGGACAGCAGTCTATGGCTACACCTTC.

J is TRBJ1-2 and V is TRBV7-8, with D possibly being TRBD1 (5 bases). This CDR3 has 14 residues. Germline assignment: CDR1 SGHVS and CDR2 FQNEAQ. Trimming stripped 1 base from V and 5 bases from J, with 11 bases between. The chain's CDR3 is CASSLGQGMYGYTF. CDR3 bases: TGTGCCAGCAGCTTAGGGCAGGGAATGTATGGCTACACCTTC. The full variable domain, with the rest looked up from reference TRBV7-8 and TRBJ1-2, is GAGVSQSPRYKVAKRGQDVALRCDPISGHVSLFWYQQALGQGPEFLTYFQNEAQLDKSGLPSDRFFAERPEGSVSTLKIQRTQQEDSAVYLCASSLGQGMYGYTFGSGTRLTVV.

The chain combines TRBV5-1 with TRBJ1-5; possibly TRBD1 for D (5 bases). CDR3 length equals 15 residues. Between the trimmed V and J ends, which lost 0 bases and 4 bases, there was a span of 11 bases. Germline V gene sequence: CDR1 SGHRS, CDR2 YFSETQ. CDR3 amino acids: CASSLEPGPNQPQHF. CDR3 in DNA: TGCGCCAGCAGCTTGGAGCCAGGGCCTAATCAGCCCCAGCATTTT. Filled out from reference TRBV5-1 and TRBJ1-5, the complete variable domain reads KAGVTQTPRYLIKTRGQQVTLSCSPISGHRSVSWYQQTPGQGLQFLFEYFSETQRNKGNFPGRFSGRQFSNSRSEMNVSTLELGDSALYLCASSLEPGPNQPQHFGDGTRLSIL.

DNA for the CDR3: TGTGCCAGCAGCACACTAGCGGGAGGAGGGGAGACCCAGTACTTC. Protein: CASSTLAGGGETQYF. This chain joins TRBV28 and TRBJ2-5; 12 nucleotides line up with TRBD2. The CDR3 contains 15 residues. The ends lost 6 bases at V and 5 bases at J; junction bases unmatched: 7. Germline values: CDR1 MDHEN, CDR2 SYDVKM.

This chain joins TRBV5-4 and TRBJ1-2; maybe TRBD1 (6 bases). The V end was cut by 4 bases, the J end by 4 bases, with 14 bases between. CDR1 is SGHNT, CDR2 YYREEE, per germline (reference sequence). The CDR3 contains 14 residues. DNA of the CDR3: TGTGCCAGCAGCCCCAGGACAGAAATCTATGGCTACACCTTC. Protein: CASSPRTEIYGYTF.

The chain links TRBV10-3 to TRBJ2-7, with a possible D match to TRBD2 (5 bases). V lost 3 bases and J lost 5, with 11 bases in between. The CDR3 covers 13 residues. The germline CDR1 and CDR2 sequences are ENHRY and SYGVKD. The CDR3 sequence: CAISERGFNEQYF. The CDR3 DNA reads TGTGCCATCAGTGAACGCGGGTTCAACGAGCAGTACTTC.

This clone was seen once. The chain is built from TRBV2 and TRBJ2-2; 8 bases map to TRBD1. Trimming took 6 bases from V and 0 from J; bases not matched to a gene: 12. CDR1 and CDR2 (germline): SNHLY, FYNNEI. This CDR3 has 18 amino acids. The CDR3 nucleotides are TGTGCCAGCAGCGAGGTTAGACAGGGGAGAGCGAACACCGGGGAGCTGTTTTTT. As protein: CASSEVRQGRANTGELFF.

This chain uses TRBV30 with TRBJ2-7; maybe TRBD2 (6 bases). Trimming removed 8 bases from V and 4 bases from J, with 12 bases in between. The CDR3 totals 11 residues. CDR1 GTSNPN and CDR2 SVGIG come from the germline V gene (reference sequence). The CDR3 DNA sequence: TGTGCCGCGGGACGGAATTACGAGCAGTACTTC. Translating it yields CAAGRNYEQYF.